What follows are 19 T cell receptor beta chains derived from one specimen sequenced in a study of cytomegalovirus exposure and HLA in healthy donors. Clones were read by immunoSEQ multiplex PCR, and TCRdb kept only the in-frame ones, dropping some. Of tens of thousands of clones listed, approximately 93% are singletons. Sequencing was done on a sample of PBMCs. The receptors come from a woman aged 18-29 years in good health and CMV-seropositive.

This clone came up once. The rearrangement uses TRBV7-6 and TRBJ1-3, with D maybe TRBD1 (6 bases). CDR1 and CDR2 from the germline V gene are SGHVS and FNYEAQ. V was cut by 3 bases and J by 0 bases, with 12 bases left in between. This CDR3 spans 16 amino acids. CDR3 in DNA: TGTGCCAGCAGCTTGGGGGCCGTGAACTCTGGAAACACCATATATTTT. It codes for CASSLGAVNSGNTIYF.

CDR3 sequence (DNA): TGTGCCAGCAGCTTAGGCGGACTCTCATACGAGCAGTACTTC. Amino acids: CASSLGGLSYEQYF. This chain connects TRBV7-6 to TRBJ2-7; perhaps TRBD2 as D (5 bases). Germline V gene sequence: CDR1 SGHVS, CDR2 FNYEAQ. The CDR3 totals 14 residues. Trimming cost V 1 base and J 4 bases, with 11 bases left between them.

This clone appeared a single time. This sequence joins TRBV30 and TRBJ2-1; maybe TRBD1 (5 bases). The CDR3 totals 14 residues. V was shortened by 3 bases and J by 7 bases, with 16 bases between the two germline ends. Germline V gene lookup returns CDR1 GTSNPN and CDR2 SVGIG (reference sequence). The CDR3 loop is CAWRRVAGRNEQFF. The CDR3 DNA reads as TGTGCCTGGAGAAGGGTGGCAGGGCGGAATGAGCAGTTCTTC.

The V call is TRBV4-1, the J call TRBJ2-1, with D tentatively TRBD1 (5 bases). The germline V gene encodes CDR1 MGHRA and CDR2 YSYEKL. This CDR3 comprises 14 residues. Trimming removed 1 base at V and 6 bases at J, with 10 bases between. For the CDR3, the DNA is TGCGCCAGCAGCCAAGCCCGACAGAGCAATGAGCAGTTCTTC. It is translated as CASSQARQSNEQFF.

The CDR3 sequence: CASSPTGSPDTQYF. CDR3 DNA: TGTGCCAGCAGCCCGACAGGCTCCCCAGATACGCAGTATTTT. The chain links TRBV11-3 to TRBJ2-3; D may be TRBD1 (6 bases). V was clipped by 5 bases and J by 4 bases, with 13 bases between them. The length of the CDR3 is 14 residues. Germline CDR1 SGHNT, CDR2 YENEEA.

V usage is TRBV18 and J usage is TRBJ2-7; 9 bases match TRBD1. The CDR3 covers 17 residues. The junction had 11 bases not matched to a gene; V was cut back by 3 bases and J by 2 bases. Germline CDR1 reads KGHSH; CDR2 reads LQKENI. The CDR3 loop is CASSPLIPGTGPYEQYF. CDR3 in DNA: TGTGCCAGCTCACCGTTAATCCCCGGGACAGGGCCCTACGAGCAGTACTTC.

The chain recombines TRBV7-9 with TRBJ2-3; tentative D call: TRBD2 (6 bases). Per germline, CDR1 SEHNR and CDR2 FQNEAQ (reference sequence). This CDR3 is 14 amino acids long. V was cut by 3 bases and J by 4 bases, with 11 bases left in between. CDR3 DNA sequence: TGTGCCAGCAGCTTCCCCGGGGGATCAGATACGCAGTATTTT. Translation gives CASSFPGGSDTQYF.

The chain is built from TRBV11-2 and TRBJ2-7, with TRBD1 matching 7 bases. The CDR3 is made up of 13 amino acids. The ends lost 5 bases at V and 3 bases at J; junction bases unmatched: 4. Germline V lookup: CDR1 SGHAT, CDR2 FQNNGV. This chain's CDR3 is CASSQDRDYEQYF. Written as DNA, the CDR3 is TGTGCCAGCAGCCAAGACAGGGACTACGAGCAGTACTTC.

This clone was found once. The V gene is TRBV7-3, the J gene TRBJ1-2; 7 nucleotides align to TRBD1. The CDR3 has 17 residues. Germline CDR1 reads SGHTA; CDR2 reads FQGTGA. After removal of 0 bases from V and 0 bases from J, the junction contained 7 bases not matched to a gene. This CDR3 is CASSLTGGGSSNYGYTF. The CDR3 nucleotides are TGTGCCAGCAGCTTAACAGGGGGCGGCTCCTCTAACTATGGCTACACCTTC.

The chain carries TRBV10-2 and TRBJ2-7; 9 nucleotides align to TRBD2. J lost 1 base, V lost 6 bases, and 7 bases had no gene match. The CDR3 contains 15 residues. The germline V gene has CDR1 WSHSY and CDR2 SAAADI. The CDR3 bases are TGCGCCAGCAGATATAGGCTAGCGGGATCCTACGAGCAGTACTTC. It yields the protein CASRYRLAGSYEQYF.

The genes are TRBV5-8 and TRBJ2-2; D is unresolved. Germline CDR1 reads SGHTS; CDR2 reads YDEGEE. The length of the CDR3 is 13 residues. V was shortened by 7 bases and J by 1 base, with 8 bases between the two germline ends. Here the CDR3 reads CASSQENTGELFF. CDR3 coding DNA: TGTGCCAGCTCGCAGGAGAACACCGGGGAGCTGTTTTTT.

V usage is TRBV13 and J usage is TRBJ1-3, with 7 positions matching TRBD1. CDR3 length: 14 amino acids. J gave up 2 bases and V 4 bases, and 2 bases lay outside the gene matches. Germline CDR1 reads PRHDT; CDR2 reads FYEKMQ (reference sequence). CDR3 sequence: CASSSGTAGNTIYF. CDR3 nucleotide sequence: TGTGCCAGCAGCTCAGGGACAGCTGGAAACACCATATATTTT.

The chain joins TRBV10-3 to TRBJ2-5; 9 bases fit TRBD1. V lost 2 bases, J lost 2 bases, and 12 bases stayed unmatched. The CDR3 extends over 18 amino acids. Germline CDR1 ENHRY, CDR2 SYGVKD. For the CDR3, the DNA is TGTGCCATCAGTGAGCTATACCCGGGACAGGGACAACAAGAGACCCAGTACTTC. It specifies CAISELYPGQGQQETQYF.

J is TRBJ1-2 and V is TRBV6-1, with 10 positions matching TRBD1. This CDR3 has 13 residues. CDR1 is MNHNS and CDR2 is SASEGT in the germline V gene. V shed 5 bases and J 8 bases; nucleotides not matched to a gene: 5. CDR3 in DNA: TGTGCCAGCAGTCCCGACAGGGGGCGAGGCTACACCTTC. It yields the protein CASSPDRGRGYTF.

J is TRBJ2-6 and V is TRBV30; weak D call: TRBD2 (5 bases). Germline CDR1 and CDR2: GTSNPN and SVGIG (reference sequence). V lost 0 bases, J lost 0 bases, and 12 bases lay in between. This CDR3 has 17 amino acids. CDR3 DNA sequence: TGTGCCTGGAGTGTACAGAGAGGGCACTCTGGGGCCAACGTCCTGACTTTC. Its protein product is CAWSVQRGHSGANVLTF.

This chain uses TRBV11-1 with TRBJ2-5; D perhaps matches TRBD2 (5 bases). The CDR3 is 14 amino acids. Germline lookup yields CDR1 SGHAT and CDR2 FQDESV (reference sequence). The ends were cut back, 2 bases at V and 13 bases at J, with 20 bases in the middle. CDR3 DNA: TGTGCCAGCAGCTTAAGTGGCGGTAGTGCCCGGGGGTACTTC. Amino acids: CASSLSGGSARGYF.

This chain joins TRBV28 and TRBJ1-5; D might be TRBD1 (5 bases). The V gene's germline CDR1 is MDHEN and CDR2 SYDVKM. Trimming left V 4 bases short and J 2 bases short, with 9 bases between. The CDR3 is 14 amino acids. CDR3 protein: CASSSGRGNQPQHF. The DNA of the CDR3 is TGTGCCAGCAGTTCAGGGAGGGGCAATCAGCCCCAGCATTTT.

V and J are TRBV4-3 and TRBJ2-3, with 10 bases fitting TRBD1. The germline CDR1 and CDR2 sequences are LGHNA and YSLEER. The CDR3 runs 15 residues. Trimming at V came to 6 bases and at J to 4 bases, leaving 7 bases not matched to a gene. CDR3 in DNA: TGCGCCAGCAGTCAGGGACAGGGGTACGCAGATACGCAGTATTTT. This translates into CASSQGQGYADTQYF.

The chain recombines TRBV19 with TRBJ1-1, with D tentatively TRBD1 (5 bases). V lost 5 bases and J lost 4, with 11 bases in between. The CDR3 is made up of 13 amino acids. Germline assignment: CDR1 LNHDA and CDR2 SQIVND (reference sequence). Here the CDR3 DNA reads TGTGCCAGTAGTTTCCAGGGCAGCACTGAAGCTTTCTTT. It translates to CASSFQGSTEAFF.